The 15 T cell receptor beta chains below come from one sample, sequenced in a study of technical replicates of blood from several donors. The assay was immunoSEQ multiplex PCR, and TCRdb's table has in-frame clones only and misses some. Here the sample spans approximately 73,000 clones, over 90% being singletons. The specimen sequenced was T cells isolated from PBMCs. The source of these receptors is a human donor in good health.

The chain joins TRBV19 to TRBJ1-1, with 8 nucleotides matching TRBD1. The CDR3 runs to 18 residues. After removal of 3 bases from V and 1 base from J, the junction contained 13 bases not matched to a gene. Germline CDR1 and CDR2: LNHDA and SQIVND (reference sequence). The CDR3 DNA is TGTGCCAGTAGTATGAAGGGGCCAGGGGGCTTAGGGAACACTGAAGCTTTCTTT. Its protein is CASSMKGPGGLGNTEAFF.

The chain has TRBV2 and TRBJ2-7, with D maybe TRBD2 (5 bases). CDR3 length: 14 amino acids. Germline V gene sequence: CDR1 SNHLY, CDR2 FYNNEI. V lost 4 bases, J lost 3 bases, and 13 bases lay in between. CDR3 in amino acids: CASSGAADYYEQYF. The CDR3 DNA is TGTGCCAGCAGTGGTGCGGCAGACTACTACGAGCAGTACTTC.

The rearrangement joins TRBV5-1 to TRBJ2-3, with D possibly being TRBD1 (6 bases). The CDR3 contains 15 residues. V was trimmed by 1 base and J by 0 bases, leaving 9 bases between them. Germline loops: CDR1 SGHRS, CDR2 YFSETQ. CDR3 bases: TGCGCCAGCAGCTTGCAGGGGCCTAGCACAGATACGCAGTATTTT. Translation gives CASSLQGPSTDTQYF. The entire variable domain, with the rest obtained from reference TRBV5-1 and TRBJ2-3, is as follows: KAGVTQTPRYLIKTRGQQVTLSCSPISGHRSVSWYQQTPGQGLQFLFEYFSETQRNKGNFPGRFSGRQFSNSRSEMNVSTLELGDSALYLCASSLQGPSTDTQYFGPGTRLTVL.

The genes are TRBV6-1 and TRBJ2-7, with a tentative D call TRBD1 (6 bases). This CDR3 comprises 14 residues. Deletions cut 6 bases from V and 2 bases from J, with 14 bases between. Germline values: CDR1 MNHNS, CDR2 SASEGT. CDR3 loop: CASRDRTAPYEQYF. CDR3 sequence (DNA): TGTGCCAGCAGAGACAGGACAGCCCCCTACGAGCAGTACTTC.

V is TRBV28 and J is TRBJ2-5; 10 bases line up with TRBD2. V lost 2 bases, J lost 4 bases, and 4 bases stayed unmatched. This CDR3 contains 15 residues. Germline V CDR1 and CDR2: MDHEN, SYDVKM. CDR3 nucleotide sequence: TGTGCCAGCAGTTTAAGGCTAGCGGGAGTAGAGACCCAGTACTTC. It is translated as CASSLRLAGVETQYF.

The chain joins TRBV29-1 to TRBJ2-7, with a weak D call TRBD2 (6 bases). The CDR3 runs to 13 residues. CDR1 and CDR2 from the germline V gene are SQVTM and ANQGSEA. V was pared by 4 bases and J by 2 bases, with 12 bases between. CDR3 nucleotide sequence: TGCAGCGTTGTAGTAGCGGAGACCTACGAGCAGTACTTC. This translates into CSVVVAETYEQYF.

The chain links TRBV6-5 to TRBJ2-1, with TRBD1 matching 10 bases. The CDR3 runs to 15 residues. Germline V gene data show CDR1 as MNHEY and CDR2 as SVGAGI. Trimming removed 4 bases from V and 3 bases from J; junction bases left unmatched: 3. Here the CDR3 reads CASSSGTGVYNEQFF. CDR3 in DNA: TGTGCCAGCAGTTCCGGGACAGGGGTCTACAATGAGCAGTTCTTC.

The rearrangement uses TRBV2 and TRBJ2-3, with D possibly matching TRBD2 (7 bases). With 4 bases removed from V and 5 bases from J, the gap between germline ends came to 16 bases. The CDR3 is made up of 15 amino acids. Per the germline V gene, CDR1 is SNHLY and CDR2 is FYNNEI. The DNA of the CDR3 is TGTGCCAGCAGTGGGGGGGGCAGAGCGGGAGATACGCAGTATTTT. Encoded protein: CASSGGGRAGDTQYF.

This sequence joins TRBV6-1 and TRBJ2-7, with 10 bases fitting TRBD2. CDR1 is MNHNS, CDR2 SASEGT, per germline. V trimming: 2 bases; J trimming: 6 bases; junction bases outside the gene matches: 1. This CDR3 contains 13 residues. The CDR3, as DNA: TGTGCCAGCAGTGAACAGCGGGAGGGCGAGCAGTACTTC. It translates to CASSEQREGEQYF.

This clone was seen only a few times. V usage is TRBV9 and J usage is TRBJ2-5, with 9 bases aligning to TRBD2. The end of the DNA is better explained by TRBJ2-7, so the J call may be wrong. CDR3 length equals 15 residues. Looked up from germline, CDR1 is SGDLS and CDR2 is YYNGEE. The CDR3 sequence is CASSVAGGGGYEQYF. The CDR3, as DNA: TGTGCCAGCAGCGTAGCTGGCGGGGGGGGCTACGAGCAGTACTTC.

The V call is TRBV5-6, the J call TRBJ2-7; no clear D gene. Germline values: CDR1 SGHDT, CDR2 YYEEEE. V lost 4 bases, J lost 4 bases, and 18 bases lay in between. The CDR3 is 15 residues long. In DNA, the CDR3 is TGTGCCAGCAGCCAGGCTTACGGTCCGGTGTACGAGCAGTACTTC. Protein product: CASSQAYGPVYEQYF.

This CDR3 is CASSSARVRDYEQYF. In DNA, the CDR3 is TGTGCCAGCAGCTCCGCCCGGGTCAGGGACTACGAGCAGTACTTC. This chain joins TRBV7-9 and TRBJ2-7; perhaps TRBD1 as D (5 bases). The germline CDR1 and CDR2 sequences are SEHNR and FQNEAQ (reference sequence). V was shortened by 4 bases and J by 3 bases, with 16 bases between the two germline ends. This CDR3 is 15 amino acids long.

CDR3 DNA sequence: TGTGCCAGCAGCTTAGAAAGAGGCAGTACCTACGAGCAGTACTTC. It codes for CASSLERGSTYEQYF. The chain combines TRBV11-3 with TRBJ2-7; D unresolved. V dropped 0 bases and J dropped 2 bases, with 11 bases sitting between them. Germline V lookup: CDR1 SGHNT, CDR2 YENEEA. The CDR3 is 15 residues long.

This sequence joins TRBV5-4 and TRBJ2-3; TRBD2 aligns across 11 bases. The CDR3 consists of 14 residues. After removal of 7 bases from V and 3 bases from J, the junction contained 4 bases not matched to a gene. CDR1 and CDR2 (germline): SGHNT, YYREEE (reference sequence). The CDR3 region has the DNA TGTGCCAGCGGACCTAGCGGGAGGACAGATACGCAGTATTTT. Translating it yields CASGPSGRTDTQYF.

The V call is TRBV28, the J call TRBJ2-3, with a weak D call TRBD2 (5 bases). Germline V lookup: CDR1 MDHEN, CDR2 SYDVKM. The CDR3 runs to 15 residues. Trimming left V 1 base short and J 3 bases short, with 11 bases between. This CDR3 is CASSLSVAGTDTQYF. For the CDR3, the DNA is TGTGCCAGCAGTTTATCGGTTGCGGGTACAGATACGCAGTATTTT.